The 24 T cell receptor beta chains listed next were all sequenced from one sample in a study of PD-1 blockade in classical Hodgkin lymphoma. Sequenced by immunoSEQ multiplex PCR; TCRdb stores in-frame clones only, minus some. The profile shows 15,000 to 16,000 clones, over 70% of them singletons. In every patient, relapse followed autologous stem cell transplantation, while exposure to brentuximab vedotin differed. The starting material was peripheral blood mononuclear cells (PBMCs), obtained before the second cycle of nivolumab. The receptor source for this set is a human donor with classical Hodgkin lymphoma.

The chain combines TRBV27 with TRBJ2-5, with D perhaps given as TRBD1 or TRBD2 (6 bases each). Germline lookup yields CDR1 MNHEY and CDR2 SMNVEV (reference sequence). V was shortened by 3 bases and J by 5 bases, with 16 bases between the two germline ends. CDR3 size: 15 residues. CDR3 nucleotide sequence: TGTGCCAGCAGTTTCGATTGGGGGGCCAGGGAGACCCAGTACTTC. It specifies CASSFDWGARETQYF.

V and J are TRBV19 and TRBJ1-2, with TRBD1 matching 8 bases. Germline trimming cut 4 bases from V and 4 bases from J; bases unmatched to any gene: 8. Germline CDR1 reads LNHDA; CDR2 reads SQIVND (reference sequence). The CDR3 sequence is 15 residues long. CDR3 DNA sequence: TGTGCCAGTAGTAGACGGACAGGGACTACCTATGGCTACACCTTC. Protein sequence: CASSRRTGTTYGYTF.

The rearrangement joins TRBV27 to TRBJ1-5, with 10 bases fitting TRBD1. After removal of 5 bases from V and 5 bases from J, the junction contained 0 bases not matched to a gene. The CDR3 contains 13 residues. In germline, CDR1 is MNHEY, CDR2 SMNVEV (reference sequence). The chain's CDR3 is CASSGTGDQPQHF. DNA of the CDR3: TGTGCCAGCAGTGGGACAGGGGATCAGCCCCAGCATTTT.

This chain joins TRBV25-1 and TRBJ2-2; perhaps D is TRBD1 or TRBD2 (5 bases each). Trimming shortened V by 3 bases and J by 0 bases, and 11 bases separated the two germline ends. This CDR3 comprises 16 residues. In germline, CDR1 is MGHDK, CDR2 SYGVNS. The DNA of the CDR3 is TGTGCCAGCAGTGACCCCCGGGGCGCGAACACCGGGGAGCTGTTTTTT. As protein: CASSDPRGANTGELFF.

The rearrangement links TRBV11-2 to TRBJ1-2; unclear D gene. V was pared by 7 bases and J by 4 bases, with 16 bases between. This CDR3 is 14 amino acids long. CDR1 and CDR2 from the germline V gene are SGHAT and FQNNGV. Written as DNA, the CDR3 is TGTGCCAGCAACAAGATGGATCTGGGCTATGGCTACACCTTC. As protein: CASNKMDLGYGYTF.

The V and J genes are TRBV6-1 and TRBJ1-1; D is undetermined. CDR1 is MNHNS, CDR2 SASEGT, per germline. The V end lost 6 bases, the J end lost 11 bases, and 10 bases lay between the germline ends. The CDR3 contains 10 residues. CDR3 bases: TGTGCCAGCAGCGAGGTTGGGGCTTTCTTT. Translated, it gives CASSEVGAFF.

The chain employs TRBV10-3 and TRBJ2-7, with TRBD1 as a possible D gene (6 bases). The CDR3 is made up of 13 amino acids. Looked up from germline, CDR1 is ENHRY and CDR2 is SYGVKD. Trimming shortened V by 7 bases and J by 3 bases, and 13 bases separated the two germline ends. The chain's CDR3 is CAIKDSSNYEQYF. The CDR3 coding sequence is TGTGCCATCAAGGACAGTTCAAACTACGAGCAGTACTTC.

The CDR3 nucleotides are TGTGCCAGCAGAGGGCGCAACTTGTGGGGTGAAGCTTTCTTT. Residues: CASRGRNLWGEAFF. V gene TRBV6-1 combines with J gene TRBJ1-1; D gene ambiguous. CDR1 is MNHNS, CDR2 SASEGT, per germline. Between the trimmed V and J ends, which lost 6 bases and 7 bases, there was a span of 18 bases. There are 14 residues in the CDR3.

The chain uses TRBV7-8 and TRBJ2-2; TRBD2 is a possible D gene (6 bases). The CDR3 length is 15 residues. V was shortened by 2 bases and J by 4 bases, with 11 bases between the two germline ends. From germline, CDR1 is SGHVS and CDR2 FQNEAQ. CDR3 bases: TGTGCCAGCAGCTTAAATGGGGACTTCACCGGGGAGCTGTTTTTT. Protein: CASSLNGDFTGELFF.

CDR3 sequence: CASSPVLWASNTGELFF. In nucleotides, the CDR3 is TGTGCCAGCTCACCCGTGTTGTGGGCTTCGAACACCGGGGAGCTGTTTTTT. The V gene is TRBV18, the J gene TRBJ2-2, with unresolved D. V dropped 3 bases and J dropped 0 bases, with 14 bases sitting between them. The CDR3 loop spans 17 amino acids. Germline-derived CDR1 and CDR2 are KGHSH and LQKENI.

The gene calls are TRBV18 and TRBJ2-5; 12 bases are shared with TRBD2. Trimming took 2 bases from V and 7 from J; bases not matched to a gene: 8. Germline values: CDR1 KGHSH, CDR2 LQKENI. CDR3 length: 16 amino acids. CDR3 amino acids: CASSPSSGRALGTQYF. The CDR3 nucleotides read TGTGCCAGCTCACCATCTAGCGGGAGGGCCTTGGGGACCCAGTACTTC.

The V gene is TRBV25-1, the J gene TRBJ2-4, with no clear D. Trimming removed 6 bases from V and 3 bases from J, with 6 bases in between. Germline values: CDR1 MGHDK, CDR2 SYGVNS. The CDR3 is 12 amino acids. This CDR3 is CASRSGKNIQYF. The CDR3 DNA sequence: TGTGCCAGCAGGTCGGGCAAAAACATTCAGTACTTC. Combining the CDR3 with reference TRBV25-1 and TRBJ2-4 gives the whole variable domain EADIYQTPRYLVIGTGKKITLECSQTMGHDKMYWYQQDPGMELHLIHYSYGVNSTEKGDLSSESTVSRIRTEHFPLTLESARPSHTSQYLCASRSGKNIQYFGAGTRLSVL.

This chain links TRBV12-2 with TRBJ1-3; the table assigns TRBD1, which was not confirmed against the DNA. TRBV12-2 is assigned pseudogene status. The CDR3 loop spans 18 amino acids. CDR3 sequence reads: CASRLDSTLRQGRNTIYF. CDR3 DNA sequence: TGTGCAAGTCGCTTAGACAGCACCCTGCGACAGGGGAGAAACACCATATATTTT.

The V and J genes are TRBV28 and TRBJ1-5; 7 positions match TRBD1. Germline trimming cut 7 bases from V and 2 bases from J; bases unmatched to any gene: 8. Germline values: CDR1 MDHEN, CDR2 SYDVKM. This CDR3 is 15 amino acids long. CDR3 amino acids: CASTFNQGGNQPQHF. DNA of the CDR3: TGTGCCAGCACCTTTAACCAGGGGGGCAATCAGCCCCAGCATTTT.

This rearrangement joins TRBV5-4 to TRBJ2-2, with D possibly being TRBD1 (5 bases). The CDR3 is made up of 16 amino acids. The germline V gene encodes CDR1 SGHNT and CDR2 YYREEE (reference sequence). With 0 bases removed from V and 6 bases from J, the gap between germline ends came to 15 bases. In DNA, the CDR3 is TGTGCCAGCAGCTTGGACGGCAGGGCGGCCGCCGGGGAGCTGTTTTTT. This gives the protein CASSLDGRAAAGELFF.

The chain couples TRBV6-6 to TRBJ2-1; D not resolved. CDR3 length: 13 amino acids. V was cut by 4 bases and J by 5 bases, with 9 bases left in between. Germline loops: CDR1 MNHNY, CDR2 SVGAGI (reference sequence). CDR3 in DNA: TGTGCCAGCAGTTCCCCCCAGAACAATGAGCAGTTCTTC. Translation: CASSSPQNNEQFF.

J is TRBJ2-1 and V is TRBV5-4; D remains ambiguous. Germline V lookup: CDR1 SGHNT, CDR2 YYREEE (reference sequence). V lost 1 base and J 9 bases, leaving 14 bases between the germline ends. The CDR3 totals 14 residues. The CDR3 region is CASSLFGPSSEQFF. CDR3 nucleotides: TGTGCCAGCAGCTTGTTCGGCCCGTCATCTGAGCAGTTCTTC.

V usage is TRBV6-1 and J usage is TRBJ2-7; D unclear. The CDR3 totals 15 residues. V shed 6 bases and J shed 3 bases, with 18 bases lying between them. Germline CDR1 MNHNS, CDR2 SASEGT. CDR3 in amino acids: CASRFERGRLYEQYF. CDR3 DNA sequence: TGTGCCAGCAGGTTTGAGAGAGGTAGGCTCTACGAGCAGTACTTC.

CDR3 bases: TGTGCCAGCAGCCCCACAACCACGAGCTCCTACAATGAGCAGTTCTTC. Translating gives CASSPTTTSSYNEQFF. V and J are TRBV7-9 and TRBJ2-1; D is uncertain. Germline lookup yields CDR1 SEHNR and CDR2 FQNEAQ (reference sequence). The germline V and J ends were trimmed by 5 bases and 0 bases, with 14 bases remaining between them. CDR3 length: 16 amino acids.

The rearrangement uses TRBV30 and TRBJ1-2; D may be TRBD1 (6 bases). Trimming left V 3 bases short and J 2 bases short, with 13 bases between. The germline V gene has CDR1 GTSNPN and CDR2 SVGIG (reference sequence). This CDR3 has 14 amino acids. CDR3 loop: CAWRQQGGNYGYTF. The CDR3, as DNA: TGTGCCTGGAGGCAACAGGGTGGAAACTATGGCTACACCTTC.

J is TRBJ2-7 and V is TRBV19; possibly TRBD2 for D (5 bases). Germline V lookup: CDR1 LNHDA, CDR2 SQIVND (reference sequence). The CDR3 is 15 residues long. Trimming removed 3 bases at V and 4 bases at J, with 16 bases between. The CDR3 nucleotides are TGTGCCAGTAGTATCTTCCCCGGGGAGATGTACGAGCAGTACTTC. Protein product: CASSIFPGEMYEQYF. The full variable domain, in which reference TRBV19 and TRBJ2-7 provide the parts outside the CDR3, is DGGITQSPKYLFRKEGQNVTLSCEQNLNHDAMYWYRQDPGQGLRLIYYSQIVNDFQKGDIAEGYSVSREKKESFPLTVTSAQKNPTAFYLCASSIFPGEMYEQYFGPGTRLTVT.

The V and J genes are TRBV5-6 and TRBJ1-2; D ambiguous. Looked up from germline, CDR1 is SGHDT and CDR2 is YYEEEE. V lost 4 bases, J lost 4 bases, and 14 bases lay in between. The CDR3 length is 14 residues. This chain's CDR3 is CASSPLEDPYGYTF. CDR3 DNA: TGTGCCAGCAGCCCGCTAGAGGACCCCTATGGCTACACCTTC.

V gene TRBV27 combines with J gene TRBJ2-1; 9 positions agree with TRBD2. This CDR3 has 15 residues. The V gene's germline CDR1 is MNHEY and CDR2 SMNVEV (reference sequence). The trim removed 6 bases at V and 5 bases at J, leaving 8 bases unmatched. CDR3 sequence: CASRKRTSADNEQFF. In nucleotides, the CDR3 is TGTGCCAGCAGGAAAAGGACTAGCGCTGACAATGAGCAGTTCTTC.

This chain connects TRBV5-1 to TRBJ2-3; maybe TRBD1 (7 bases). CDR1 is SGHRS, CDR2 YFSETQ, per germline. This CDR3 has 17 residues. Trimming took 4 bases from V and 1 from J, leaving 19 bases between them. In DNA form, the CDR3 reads TGCGCCAGCAGCCCCGGCAGGGGGGCCGGAGGCACAGATACGCAGTATTTT. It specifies CASSPGRGAGGTDTQYF.